This record concerns one TCR beta chain sequence. This receptor's antigen is unknown. Nothing much larger sits one base from this clone, and base qualities are not available. The data were obtained in a study of blood T cells in healthy people across ages (dated by TCRdb to between 2014 and 2016). Concerning the study at large: In model experiments, template switching captured about one uniquely barcoded TCR beta cDNA molecule for every two T cells. The study measured age-related changes in TCR beta repertoire diversity using deep sequencing normalized with unique cDNA molecular identifiers. Donors were grouped into four age groups: young (average 16 years), middle-aged (roughly 40), aged (approximately 58) and long-lived (about 82). To avoid experimental bias, donors of different ages were randomly spread across the sequencing lanes. For two donors (one aged 18 to 30 and one aged 80 or older), the study analyzed two additional independent replicas of 1 million unique cDNA reads from the same blood draw. Findings and caveats that apply to the study as a whole: Compared with the aged group, the long-lived group had more naive CD4+ T cells, fewer expanded clones and increased TCR diversity, a pattern suggesting age selection. Estimates of total diversity based on one million sequenced T cells were considered lower bounds and underestimates. The CMV infection status of donors was not known, potentially confounding age-related changes in expanded clonotypes. Because profiling used bulk unsorted PBMCs, naive and antigen-experienced compartments could not be compared conclusively. Observed TCR beta diversity per million T cells fell roughly linearly with age, and a significant reduction was already apparent by age about 36. Observed TCR beta diversity correlated strongly with the percentage of naive T cells measured by flow cytometry.

The library was built by means of 5' RACE. The sequencer listed for this sample is Illumina HiSeq 2500. The second PCR ran for roughly 7 to 12 cycles and used a J-beta primer mix along with a sample-barcoded 5' primer. A unique molecular identifier was introduced onto each TCR beta cDNA molecule by a template-switch 5' adaptor carrying 12 random nucleotides. Each sample yielded at least 3 million CDR3-containing paired-end reads. First-strand cDNA was synthesized from all RNA with the Mint cDNA synthesis kit, primed by a TRBC-specific oligonucleotide. Following uracil-DNA glycosylase treatment, a first 18-cycle PCR with universal primers M1SS and BC2_uni_R was performed on all cDNA. The study's own analysis went as follows. Each sample was normalized by randomly selecting 1 million high-quality reads, each carrying a distinct molecular identifier. Instead of being binned into consensus sequences, reads that shared molecular identifiers were thrown out. MiTCR, run with a Q25 quality threshold and the strictest error-elimination algorithm, handled CDR3 identification, clonotype clustering and error correction. A nonparametric unseen species model with Euler transformation was used to estimate a lower bound on total TCR beta diversity. Using fastp trimming at Q25 and MiXCR clonotype assembly, TCRdb reanalyzed the public sequencing data and kept in-frame beta chains. Each CDR3 protein gets just one entry, which takes the most common genes and DNA from the rows behind it. The V and J calls were determined by TCRdb, not by the authors. The sample table shows 1,500,000 or so distinct CDR3 sequences, and approximately 42% are seen once. The ten top clones hold 4% of the sample.

Systemically healthy Caucasian individuals from Russia, 35 to 50 in total and aged about 6 to 100 years, were included as donors. Each donor gave roughly 9 milliliters of peripheral blood, drawn into EDTA-treated Vacutainer tubes. PBMCs were isolated by Ficoll-Paque density-gradient centrifugation, with at least 6 million obtained per sample. Total RNA, at least 6 micrograms per sample, was extracted from PBMCs with Trizol reagent. For every donor, flow cytometry on a PBMC aliquot measured the percentage of naive CD45RAhigh/CD27high T cells. This clonotype was sampled from a woman between 18 and 29 years old in good health. The sample consisted of blood.

The nucleotide sequence reads TGTGCCAGCAGCGCGAGGGACATGAACACTGAAGCTTTCTTT. This gives the protein CASSARDMNTEAFF. The receptor chain draws on TRBV9 and TRBJ1-1; the D segment could be TRBD1, given 6 matching bases. The germline V gene gives CDR1 as SGDLS and CDR2 as YYNGEE. Trimming removed 3 bases from V and 0 bases from J, leaving 9 bases between the germline ends. From the cysteine up to the phenylalanine, the CDR3 has a length of 14 residues. CDR3 DNA is the only sequence kept; it has 42 bases, read in frame from the first base.